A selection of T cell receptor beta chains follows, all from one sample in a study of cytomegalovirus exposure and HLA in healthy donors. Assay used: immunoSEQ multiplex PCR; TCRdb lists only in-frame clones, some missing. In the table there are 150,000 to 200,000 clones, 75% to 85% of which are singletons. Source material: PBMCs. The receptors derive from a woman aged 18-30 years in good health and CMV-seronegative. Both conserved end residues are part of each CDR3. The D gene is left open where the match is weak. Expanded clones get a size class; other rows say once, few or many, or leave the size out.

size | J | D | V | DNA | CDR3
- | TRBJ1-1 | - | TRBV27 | TGTGCCAGCAGTTTATCGGCTAGCACTGAAGCTTTCTTT | CASSLSASTEAFF
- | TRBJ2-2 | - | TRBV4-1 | TGCGCCAGCAGCCAAAGGACAGCTAACACCGGGGAGCTGTTTTTT | CASSQRTANTGELFF
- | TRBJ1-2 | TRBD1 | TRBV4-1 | TGCGCCAGCAGTTCAACGTGGAGGGGGCGGAACTATGGCTACACCTTC | CASSSTWRGRNYGYTF
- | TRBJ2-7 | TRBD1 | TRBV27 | TGTGCCAGCAGTTCGGCGGGGACAGGGGATGGCGAGCAGTACTTC | CASSSAGTGDGEQYF
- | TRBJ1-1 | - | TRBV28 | TGTGCCCTCAGGAGGAACAGGGATACTGAAGCTTTCTTT | CALRRNRDTEAFF
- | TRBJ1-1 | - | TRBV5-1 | TGCGCCAGCAGCCCCACTAACCTCAGGGGTAACACTGAAGCTTTCTTT | CASSPTNLRGNTEAFF
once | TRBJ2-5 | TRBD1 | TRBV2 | TGTGCCAGTAGAAATGACAGGGGCCAAGAGACCCAGTACTTC | CASRNDRGQETQYF
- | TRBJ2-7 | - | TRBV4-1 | TGCGCCAGCAGCCAAGGAGACAGGGACTTTGTCGAGCAGTACTTC | CASSQGDRDFVEQYF
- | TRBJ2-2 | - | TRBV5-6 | TGTGCCAGCAGCTTGATTGGCAGGGGAAACGGGGAGCTGTTTTTT | CASSLIGRGNGELFF
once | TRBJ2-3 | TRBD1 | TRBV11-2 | TGTGCCAGCAGCTTCCGGGACAGGGTACTCACAGATACGCAGTATTTT | CASSFRDRVLTDTQYF
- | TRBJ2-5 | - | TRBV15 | TGTGCCACCAGCAGAGGAGGCAGGGACCAAGAGACCCAGTACTTC | CATSRGGRDQETQYF
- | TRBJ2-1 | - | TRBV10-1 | TGCGCCAGCAGTGAGTCAACCGGACTGAGCTCCTACAATGAGCAGTTCTTC | CASSESTGLSSYNEQFF
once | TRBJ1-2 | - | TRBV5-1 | TGCGCCAGCAGCCCTGGACAGAGCCTTACTAACTATGGCTACACCTTC | CASSPGQSLTNYGYTF
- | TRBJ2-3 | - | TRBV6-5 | TGTGCCAGCAGTTACTGGGGTAGCGGAACCACAGATACGCAGTATTTT | CASSYWGSGTTDTQYF
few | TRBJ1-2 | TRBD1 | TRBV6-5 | TGTGCCAGCACCCTAGACAGGGGGCCAGGCTATGGCTACACCTTC | CASTLDRGPGYGYTF
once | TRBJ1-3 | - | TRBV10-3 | TGTGCCATCAGTGAGAGCTCTAGAAACACCATATATTTT | CAISESSRNTIYF
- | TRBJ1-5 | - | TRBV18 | TGTGCCAGCTCACCGGGGGGGGCGTATCAGCCCCAGCATTTT | CASSPGGAYQPQHF